This T cell receptor beta chain was profiled in a study of T cells in localized non-small cell lung cancer. Sequencing was performed with immunoSEQ multiplex PCR; in TCRdb, only in-frame clones are kept and a portion is missing. The data contain fewer than 25,000 clones, approximately 92% of them singletons. The CDR3 has 15 residues. CDR1 and CDR2 from the germline V gene are MDHEN and SYDVKM. Unmatched junction bases numbered 11, after V lost 6 bases and J lost 5 bases. The chain employs TRBV28 and TRBJ1-1; 8 nucleotides align to TRBD1. This sequence was found in a man aged 40-75 years with stage III squamous cell lung carcinoma. The sequences come from peripheral blood, collected before any cancer treatment. CDR3 residues: CASSSFGQGRTEAFF. CDR3 sequence (DNA): TGTGCCAGCAGCTCCTTCGGACAGGGTCGGACTGAAGCTTTCTTT.